Each of the 24 T cell receptor beta chains below was sequenced from the same sample in a study of beta chain features in type 1 diabetes. cDNA synthesis used the whole RNA isolate, giving expressed TCRB sequences. Clones were read by immunoSEQ multiplex PCR, and TCRdb kept only the in-frame ones, dropping some. This table holds nearly 350,000 clones, roughly 8% found once. Sequencing was carried out using central memory CD4+ T cells from blood. These receptors came from a woman aged 18-29 years in good health.

The V gene is TRBV5-5, the J gene TRBJ1-2, with D possibly matching TRBD1 (6 bases). The V and J ends lost 3 bases and 2 bases respectively, with 8 bases between them. Germline V gene sequence: CDR1 SGHKS, CDR2 YYEKEE (reference sequence). The CDR3 totals 13 residues. The CDR3 loop reads CASSSTGNYGYTF. CDR3 sequence (DNA): TGTGCCAGCAGCTCTACAGGGAACTATGGCTACACCTTC.

A few counts support this clone. The chain recombines TRBV5-4 with TRBJ1-4; 9 bases align to TRBD1. Germline lookup yields CDR1 SGHNT and CDR2 YYREEE (reference sequence). The CDR3 extends over 15 amino acids. The junction had 7 bases not matched to a gene; V was cut back by 2 bases and J by 8 bases. The DNA for the CDR3 is TGTGCCAGCAGCTTTACGGGACAGGGCGGGGAAAAACTGTTTTTT. It is translated as CASSFTGQGGEKLFF.

The sample holds many counts of this clone. The V and J genes are TRBV28 and TRBJ1-2, with 11 bases fitting TRBD1. The ends lost 7 bases at V and 5 bases at J; junction bases unmatched: 12. The CDR3 loop spans 16 amino acids. Looked up from germline, CDR1 is MDHEN and CDR2 is SYDVKM. In DNA, the CDR3 is TGTGCCAGCAACCCCAAGGGGACAGGGGGAGGTTATGGCTACACCTTC. Translating it yields CASNPKGTGGGYGYTF.

This chain links TRBV28 with TRBJ2-7; 12 positions match TRBD2. Germline V gene sequence: CDR1 MDHEN, CDR2 SYDVKM. The CDR3 is made up of 15 amino acids. V was pared by 7 bases and J by 4 bases, with 8 bases of the junction left unmatched. The DNA for the CDR3 is TGTGCCAGCACCGACCTAGCGGGAGGGCCGTACGAGCAGTACTTC. Translated, it gives CASTDLAGGPYEQYF.

In this sample, this clone turned up a few times. This chain joins TRBV7-2 and TRBJ2-3; 7 bases align to TRBD2. Germline trimming cut 4 bases from V and 11 bases from J; bases unmatched to any gene: 12. There are 14 residues in the CDR3. Germline-derived CDR1 and CDR2 are SGHTA and FQGNSA. CDR3 region: CASSSRGEIRLQYF. The CDR3 coding sequence is TGTGCCAGCAGCTCCCGGGGGGAGATCCGGCTGCAGTATTTT.

This clone was counted many times. The genes are TRBV28 and TRBJ1-1; 9 bases are a match to TRBD1. Germline V gives CDR1 MDHEN, CDR2 SYDVKM. With 3 bases clipped from V and 3 bases from J, the junction kept 2 bases outside the gene matches. CDR3 length equals 14 residues. This chain's CDR3 is CASSFGDRDTEAFF. The DNA for the CDR3 is TGTGCCAGCAGTTTCGGGGACAGGGACACTGAAGCTTTCTTT.

This clone has at least ten counts. The chain is built from TRBV25-1 and TRBJ2-5; 7 positions agree with TRBD2. In germline, CDR1 is MGHDK, CDR2 SYGVNS. Losses at the gene ends were 5 bases for V and 3 bases for J; bases not matched to a gene: 6. The CDR3 spans 14 residues. This CDR3 is CASSWGGSEETQYF. Written as DNA, the CDR3 is TGTGCCAGCAGTTGGGGGGGATCGGAAGAGACCCAGTACTTC.

The chain uses TRBV6-1 and TRBJ2-3, with D uncertain. This CDR3 region has 14 residues. The germline V gene has CDR1 MNHNS and CDR2 SASEGT. The V end was cut by 2 bases, the J end by 1 base, with 7 bases between. This CDR3 reads CASSEFHGTDTQYF. CDR3 bases: TGTGCCAGCAGTGAATTTCATGGCACAGATACGCAGTATTTT.

This clone showed up just a few times. The sample carries other DNA sequences with the same CDR3. The chain recombines TRBV18 with TRBJ2-7; 7 bases are a match to TRBD1. Germline CDR1 and CDR2: KGHSH and LQKENI. V shed 6 bases, J shed 1 base, and the junction held 6 bases outside the gene matches. The CDR3 runs to 14 residues. The CDR3 reads CASSPRTGSYEQYF. In DNA, the CDR3 is TGTGCCAGCTCCCCTCGGACAGGTTCCTACGAGCAGTACTTC.

DNA of the CDR3: TGTGCCAGCAGCGGCCCGGGGACAGGGGGCAATCAGCCCCAGCATTTT. It specifies CASSGPGTGGNQPQHF. The chain has TRBV7-9 and TRBJ1-5; 10 bases match TRBD1. Germline lookup yields CDR1 SEHNR and CDR2 FQNEAQ (reference sequence). CDR3 length: 16 residues. V shed 5 bases and J 2 bases; nucleotides not matched to a gene: 6.

This clone occurred a few times. V and J are TRBV4-1 and TRBJ1-1; 9 bases fit TRBD1. The CDR3 spans 15 residues. Trimming removed 4 bases from V and 4 bases from J; junction bases left unmatched: 7. Germline CDR1 reads MGHRA; CDR2 reads YSYEKL. The CDR3: CASSPTGTGLTEAFF. The CDR3 nucleotides read TGCGCCAGCAGCCCTACCGGGACAGGGCTCACTGAAGCTTTCTTT.

This clone showed up just a few times. The chain combines TRBV6-5 with TRBJ1-1, with D uncertain. Trimming removed 0 bases from V and 3 bases from J, with 5 bases in between. Germline V gene data show CDR1 as MNHEY and CDR2 as SVGAGI. This CDR3 has 13 amino acids. CDR3 loop: CASSYSRDTEAFF. Written as DNA, the CDR3 is TGTGCCAGCAGTTACTCGAGGGACACTGAAGCTTTCTTT.

This clone was counted between two and nine times. The chain recombines TRBV12-5 with TRBJ2-7; no clear D. This CDR3 comprises 9 residues. With 6 bases removed from V and 4 bases from J, the gap between germline ends came to 1 base. The V gene's germline CDR1 is LGHNT and CDR2 FRNRAP. CDR3 nucleotide sequence: TGTGCTAGTGGGTACGAGCAGTACTTC. It encodes CASGYEQYF.

In its sample, this clone was seen a few times. The chain carries TRBV5-1 and TRBJ2-1, with a tentative D call TRBD1 (5 bases). The CDR3 length is 16 residues. The V gene's germline CDR1 is SGHRS and CDR2 YFSETQ. V was clipped by 1 base and J by 2 bases, with 13 bases between them. CDR3 in DNA: TGCGCCAGCAGCTTGTTTAGGGGCCTCACCTACAATGAGCAGTTCTTC. Translated: CASSLFRGLTYNEQFF.

The chain is built from TRBV5-4 and TRBJ2-3, with 7 bases aligning to TRBD2. The CDR3 has 16 residues. The V and J ends lost 0 bases and 4 bases, in that order; junction bases with no gene match: 8. CDR1 is SGHNT and CDR2 is YYREEE in the germline V gene (reference sequence). The DNA of the CDR3 is TGTGCCAGCAGCTTGGGGGGACTACAGGCCCCAGATACGCAGTATTTT. Protein: CASSLGGLQAPDTQYF.

J is TRBJ1-2 and V is TRBV4-3; maybe TRBD1 (5 bases). V lost 0 bases and J 7 bases, leaving 21 bases between the germline ends. This CDR3 is 17 amino acids long. Germline V CDR1 and CDR2: LGHNA, YSLEER. Written as DNA, the CDR3 is TGCGCCAGCAGCCAAGAACGCGACAGCCGGAGACGAGGTGGCTACACCTTC. It is translated as CASSQERDSRRRGGYTF.

V and J are TRBV4-2 and TRBJ2-5; maybe TRBD2 (5 bases). The CDR3 totals 13 residues. Germline V gene data show CDR1 as LGHNA and CDR2 as YNFKEQ. V was shortened by 6 bases and J by 5 bases, with 13 bases between the two germline ends. The CDR3 coding sequence is TGTGCCAGCAGTATGCAGGAGCGGGAGACCCAGTACTTC. It yields the protein CASSMQERETQYF.

This clone occurred a few times. J is TRBJ1-5 and V is TRBV28; a weak D match, TRBD1 (6 bases). Germline V CDR1 and CDR2: MDHEN, SYDVKM. Trimming pared 6 bases from V and 4 bases from J, leaving 16 bases between. This CDR3 is 15 amino acids long. The chain's CDR3 is CASRTQGLWNQPQHF. In DNA form, the CDR3 reads TGTGCCAGCAGAACACAGGGACTATGGAATCAGCCCCAGCATTTT.

The chain recombines TRBV27 with TRBJ1-1; no definite D call. Germline V gene lookup returns CDR1 MNHEY and CDR2 SMNVEV (reference sequence). The ends were cut back, 1 base at V and 1 base at J, with 4 bases in the middle. The CDR3 extends over 13 amino acids. This CDR3 is CASSLLANTEAFF. In DNA form, the CDR3 reads TGTGCCAGCAGTTTATTAGCGAACACTGAAGCTTTCTTT.

The table lists this clone with a few counts. The chain links TRBV7-9 to TRBJ2-7; 10 bases line up with TRBD2. V gave up 2 bases and J gave up 6 bases; unmatched junction bases: 7. The V gene's germline CDR1 is SEHNR and CDR2 FQNEAQ (reference sequence). The CDR3 has 15 amino acids. In nucleotides, the CDR3 is TGTGCCAGCAGCTTACGTAACCTAGCGGGAGCCGAGCAGTACTTC. Encoded protein: CASSLRNLAGAEQYF.

This clone was seen repeatedly, ten times or more. CDR3 amino acids: CATYLTGEQYF. The CDR3 bases are TGTGCCACATACCTTACAGGCGAGCAGTACTTC. This chain links TRBV28 with TRBJ2-7; TRBD1 might be the D (5 bases). This CDR3 contains 11 residues. Trimming removed 10 bases from V and 6 bases from J, with 13 bases in between. Germline V gene data show CDR1 as MDHEN and CDR2 as SYDVKM.

This clone was seen repeatedly, ten times or more. This chain joins TRBV15 and TRBJ2-1; D gene ambiguous. Germline CDR1 is LNHNV and CDR2 is YYDKDF (reference sequence). This CDR3 has 15 amino acids. V was cut by 6 bases and J by 4 bases, with 16 bases left in between. The DNA of the CDR3 is TGTGCCACCAGATCCGCGGCTAGTCGGTACAATGAGCAGTTCTTC. It codes for CATRSAASRYNEQFF.

This clone was recorded at least ten times. The rearrangement uses TRBV7-3 and TRBJ2-1, with TRBD1 as a possible D gene (5 bases). Trimming removed 6 bases at V and 6 bases at J, with 12 bases between. Germline V gene lookup returns CDR1 SGHTA and CDR2 FQGTGA. CDR3 size: 13 residues. The CDR3 loop reads CASSHPDSNEQFF. The CDR3 nucleotides read TGTGCCAGCAGTCACCCCGACAGCAATGAGCAGTTCTTC. Looking up the rest from reference TRBV7-3 and TRBJ2-1 gives the full variable domain: GAGVSQTPSNKVTEKGKYVELRCDPISGHTALYWYRQSLGQGPEFLIYFQGTGAADDSGLPNDRFFAVRPEGSVSTLKIQRTERGDSAVYLCASSHPDSNEQFFGPGTRLTVL.

This chain links TRBV5-6 with TRBJ2-1, with D maybe TRBD1 (6 bases). V gave up 1 base and J gave up 5 bases, with 10 bases separating them. Germline assignment: CDR1 SGHDT and CDR2 YYEEEE. The CDR3 is 14 amino acids. The CDR3 DNA sequence: TGTGCCAGCAGCTTGTCTAACAGGGACAATGAGCAGTTCTTC. Its protein product is CASSLSNRDNEQFF. The full variable domain, with the rest looked up from reference TRBV5-6 and TRBJ2-1, is DAGVTQSPTHLIKTRGQQVTLRCSPKSGHDTVSWYQQALGQGPQFIFQYYEEEERQRGNFPDRFSGHQFPNYSSELNVNALLLGDSALYLCASSLSNRDNEQFFGPGTRLTVL.